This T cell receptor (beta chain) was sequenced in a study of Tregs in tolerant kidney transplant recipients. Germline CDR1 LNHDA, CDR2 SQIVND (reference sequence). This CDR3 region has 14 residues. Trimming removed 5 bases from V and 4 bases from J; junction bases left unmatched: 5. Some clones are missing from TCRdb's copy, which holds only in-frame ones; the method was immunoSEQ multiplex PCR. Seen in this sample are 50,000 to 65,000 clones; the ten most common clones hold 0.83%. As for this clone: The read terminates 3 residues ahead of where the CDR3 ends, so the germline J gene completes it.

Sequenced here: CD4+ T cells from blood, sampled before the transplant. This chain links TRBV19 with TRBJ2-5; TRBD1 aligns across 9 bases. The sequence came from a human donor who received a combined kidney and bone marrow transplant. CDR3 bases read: TGTGCCAGTAGTTGGGACAGGGAAATAGAGACC. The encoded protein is CASSWDREIET. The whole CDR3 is CASSWDREIETQYF.